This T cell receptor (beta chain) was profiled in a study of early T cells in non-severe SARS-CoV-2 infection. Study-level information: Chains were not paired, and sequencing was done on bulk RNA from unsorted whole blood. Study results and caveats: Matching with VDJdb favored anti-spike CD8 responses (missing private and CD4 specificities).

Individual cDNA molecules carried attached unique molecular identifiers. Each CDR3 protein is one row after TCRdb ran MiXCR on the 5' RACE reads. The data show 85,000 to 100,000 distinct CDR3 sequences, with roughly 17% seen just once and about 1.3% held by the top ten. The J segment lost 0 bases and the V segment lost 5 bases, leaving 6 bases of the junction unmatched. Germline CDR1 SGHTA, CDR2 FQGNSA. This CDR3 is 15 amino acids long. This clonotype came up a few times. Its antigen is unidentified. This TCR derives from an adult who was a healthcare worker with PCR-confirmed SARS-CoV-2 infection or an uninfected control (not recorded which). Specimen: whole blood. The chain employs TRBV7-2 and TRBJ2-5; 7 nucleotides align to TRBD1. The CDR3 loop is CASSLLGTDQETQYF. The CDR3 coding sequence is TGTGCCAGCAGCCTGCTCGGGACAGACCAAGAGACCCAGTACTTC. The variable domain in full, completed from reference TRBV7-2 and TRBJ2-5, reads GAGVSQSPSNKVTEKGKDVELRCDPISGHTALYWYRQSLGQGLEFLIYFQGNSAPDKSGLPSDRFSAERTGGSVSTLTIQRTQQEDSAVYLCASSLLGTDQETQYFGPGTRLLVL.